This TCR beta chain was recovered during a study of cytomegalovirus exposure and HLA in healthy donors. The PCR employed 60 Vbeta primers together with 13 Jbeta primers. Using immunoSEQ multiplex PCR, the repertoire was profiled, and TCRdb retains in-frame clones only, with some absent. The sample includes roughly 100,000 clones, over 70% seen only once; the top ten take 5.6%. Germline V gene sequence: CDR1 GTSNPN, CDR2 SVGIG (reference sequence). With 4 bases clipped from V and 2 bases from J, the junction kept 1 base outside the gene matches. This CDR3 is 13 amino acids long. The chain links TRBV30 to TRBJ2-7; 11 bases are a match to TRBD2. This receptor was obtained from a male donor in good health and CMV-seronegative. Sequenced input: PBMCs. The CDR3 DNA follows: TGTGCCTGGACTAGCGGGAGGACCTACGAGCAGTACTTC. It yields the protein CAWTSGRTYEQYF.